These 26 T cell receptor beta chains share one sample of origin, sequenced in a study of blood T cell repertoires in COVID-19. Sequencing was performed with immunoSEQ multiplex PCR; in TCRdb, only in-frame clones are kept and a portion is missing. Found here are roughly 250,000 clones, 65% to 90% of them singletons; the top ten hold under 3%. Input material: peripheral blood. The receptors were sampled from a woman aged 60-75 years with active or convalescent COVID-19.

The V and J genes are TRBV5-8 and TRBJ2-3, with 10 bases aligning to TRBD1. The CDR3 covers 17 residues. The germline V gene encodes CDR1 SGHTS and CDR2 YDEGEE. V dropped 4 bases and J dropped 0; count of bases not matched to a gene: 8. The CDR3 DNA reads as TGTGCCAGCAGCCCACGCGCGGGACAGGGGAGCACAGATACGCAGTATTTT. It is translated as CASSPRAGQGSTDTQYF.

This sequence joins TRBV7-2 and TRBJ2-3; a possible D gene is TRBD1 (7 bases). Germline V gives CDR1 SGHTA, CDR2 FQGNSA. This CDR3 contains 14 residues. V shed 3 bases and J shed 6 bases, with 13 bases lying between them. CDR3 nucleotide sequence: TGTGCCAGCAGCTTGCGGGACAGCAGGGATACGCAGTATTTT. Residues: CASSLRDSRDTQYF.

This chain connects TRBV29-1 to TRBJ1-2; 7 bases align to TRBD1. In germline, CDR1 is SQVTM, CDR2 ANQGSEA. The CDR3 spans 12 residues. The V segment lost 8 bases and the J segment 8 bases; nucleotides outside the gene matches: 11. Here the CDR3 DNA reads TGCAGCTCGACAGGGAGAGAAGGGGGCTACACCTTC. Translation gives CSSTGREGGYTF.

This clone appeared a few times. This rearrangement joins TRBV21-1 to TRBJ1-5; the table's TRBD1 call for D was not verified on the DNA. TRBV21-1 is flagged as a pseudogene. CDR3 length: 16 amino acids. CDR3 sequence (DNA): TGTGCCAGCAGCCGGTGGAGAGACAGGTGGAGCCAGCCCCAGCATTTT. Amino acid sequence: CASSRWRDRWSQPQHF.

This chain links TRBV5-6 with TRBJ1-2; D is unclear. The germline V and J ends were trimmed by 6 bases and 4 bases, with 16 bases remaining between them. CDR3 length: 14 amino acids. Germline CDR1 is SGHDT and CDR2 is YYEEEE. CDR3 coding DNA: TGTGCCAGCACTAGCCAGAATGATGGCTATGGCTACACCTTC. Amino acids: CASTSQNDGYGYTF. Together with reference TRBV5-6 and TRBJ1-2, the CDR3 gives the full variable domain: DAGVTQSPTHLIKTRGQQVTLRCSPKSGHDTVSWYQQALGQGPQFIFQYYEEEERQRGNFPDRFSGHQFPNYSSELNVNALLLGDSALYLCASTSQNDGYGYTFGSGTRLTVV.

This clone came up a few times. The chain uses TRBV10-3 and TRBJ1-1; TRBD1 might be the D (5 bases). This CDR3 is built from 19 residues. Germline CDR1 ENHRY, CDR2 SYGVKD. The V end was cut by 7 bases, the J end by 0 bases, with 27 bases between. CDR3 sequence (DNA): TGTGCCATCACGCGACAGCTTCGGTCCACGGCATTGGTGAACACTGAAGCTTTCTTT. It specifies CAITRQLRSTALVNTEAFF.

This clone was observed a single time. The V gene is TRBV19, the J gene TRBJ1-1, with D unclear. The V end was cut by 4 bases, the J end by 1 base, with 13 bases between. The CDR3 consists of 15 residues. Germline-derived CDR1 and CDR2 are LNHDA and SQIVND (reference sequence). CDR3 loop: CASSTLPGGNTEAFF. Here the CDR3 DNA reads TGTGCCAGTAGTACCCTACCCGGTGGGAACACTGAAGCTTTCTTT. The complete variable domain, with remaining parts taken from reference TRBV19 and TRBJ1-1, reads DGGITQSPKYLFRKEGQNVTLSCEQNLNHDAMYWYRQDPGQGLRLIYYSQIVNDFQKGDIAEGYSVSREKKESFPLTVTSAQKNPTAFYLCASSTLPGGNTEAFFGQGTRLTVV.

In its sample, this clone was seen a few times. This chain's CDR3 is CASSFRDRDPQHF. The CDR3 DNA sequence: TGTGCCAGCAGCTTCCGGGACAGGGATCCCCAGCATTTT. This chain uses TRBV14 with TRBJ1-5; 9 nucleotides line up with TRBD1. V lost 5 bases to trimming and J lost 10 bases; unmatched junction nucleotides: 6. The CDR3 sequence is 13 residues long. The germline V gene has CDR1 SGHDN and CDR2 FVKESK.

The V gene is TRBV6-6, the J gene TRBJ2-5, with 9 bases matching TRBD1. CDR1 MNHNY and CDR2 SVGAGI come from the germline V gene (reference sequence). The ends lost 6 bases at V and 0 bases at J; junction bases unmatched: 2. CDR3 length: 14 amino acids. The CDR3 bases are TGTGCCAGCAGCGACAGGGGGTACCAAGAGACCCAGTACTTC. Its protein is CASSDRGYQETQYF.

The rearrangement joins TRBV9 to TRBJ2-2; TRBD2 agrees at 7 bases. The CDR3 sequence is 15 residues long. Germline V gene sequence: CDR1 SGDLS, CDR2 YYNGEE. V lost 7 bases to trimming and J lost 0 bases; unmatched junction nucleotides: 6. DNA of the CDR3: TGTGCCAGCGGGGGGGTCATGGCGAACACCGGGGAGCTGTTTTTT. This translates into CASGGVMANTGELFF.

In its sample, this clone was seen a few times. The chain combines TRBV19 with TRBJ1-1; D possibly corresponds to TRBD1 (5 bases). The germline V and J ends were trimmed by 5 bases and 2 bases, with 18 bases remaining between them. Per the germline V gene, CDR1 is LNHDA and CDR2 is SQIVND (reference sequence). This CDR3 contains 16 residues. In nucleotides, the CDR3 is TGTGCCAGTAGTTCCGCCCAGGGAAGGTTTAACACTGAAGCTTTCTTT. Translated, it gives CASSSAQGRFNTEAFF.

The rearrangement joins TRBV7-9 to TRBJ1-6; 7 nucleotides agree with TRBD1. The CDR3 covers 12 residues. The V and J ends lost 8 bases and 7 bases, in that order; junction bases with no gene match: 2. Germline-derived CDR1 and CDR2 are SEHNR and FQNEAQ (reference sequence). The CDR3 sequence: CASGTVNSPLHF. The DNA for the CDR3 is TGTGCCAGCGGGACAGTCAATTCACCCCTCCACTTT.

This rearrangement joins TRBV7-9 to TRBJ2-7; 8 nucleotides agree with TRBD1. CDR3 length: 14 amino acids. Trimming removed 9 bases from V and 5 bases from J; junction bases left unmatched: 12. Germline V gene sequence: CDR1 SEHNR, CDR2 FQNEAQ (reference sequence). The CDR3 DNA follows: TGTGCCAGTTTGCCTCAGGACAGGGCCAACGAGCAGTACTTC. As protein: CASLPQDRANEQYF.

This clone was found once. The CDR3 sequence is CASSPATGELFF. As DNA, the CDR3 is TGTGCCAGCTCACCGGCCACCGGGGAGCTGTTTTTT. V usage is TRBV18 and J usage is TRBJ2-2; no clear D. Germline assignment: CDR1 KGHSH and CDR2 LQKENI. CDR3 length: 12 residues. The V end lost 3 bases, the J end lost 4 bases, and 3 bases lay between the germline ends.

The rearrangement uses TRBV7-6 and TRBJ2-7, with TRBD1 matching over 7 bases. Germline values: CDR1 SGHVS, CDR2 FNYEAQ. V shed 1 base, J shed 0 bases, and the junction held 9 bases outside the gene matches. The CDR3 has 17 residues. The DNA of the CDR3 is TGTGCCAGCAGCTTAGTCCCGGCGGCAGGGGGCTCCTACGAGCAGTACTTC. It codes for CASSLVPAAGGSYEQYF.

This clone was seen a handful of times. The chain links TRBV6-5 to TRBJ1-2; possibly TRBD1 for D (6 bases). Trimming shortened V by 2 bases and J by 7 bases, and 8 bases separated the two germline ends. The CDR3 covers 12 residues. In germline, CDR1 is MNHEY, CDR2 SVGAGI. The CDR3 DNA follows: TGTGCCAGCAGTTACGTCAGGGGTGGCTACACCTTC. It specifies CASSYVRGGYTF.

This clone was observed a few times. The chain combines TRBV10-2 with TRBJ1-1, with 10 bases lining up with TRBD1. V dropped 7 bases and J dropped 0; count of bases not matched to a gene: 8. CDR1 is WSHSY and CDR2 is SAAADI in the germline V gene. The CDR3 extends over 16 amino acids. The CDR3, as DNA: TGCGCCAGCAACCGGGACAGGGGATTCTTGAACACTGAAGCTTTCTTT. This codes for CASNRDRGFLNTEAFF.

The gene calls are TRBV7-2 and TRBJ1-1; D gene ambiguous. Trimming cost V 4 bases and J 0 bases, with 9 bases left between them. Germline CDR1 SGHTA, CDR2 FQGNSA. The CDR3 has 14 residues. The CDR3 reads CASSYLGMNTEAFF. CDR3 nucleotides: TGTGCCAGCAGCTATCTCGGGATGAACACTGAAGCTTTCTTT.

V and J are TRBV30 and TRBJ1-3; D gene uncertain. This CDR3 spans 13 amino acids. Trimming pared 3 bases from V and 0 bases from J, leaving 6 bases between. From germline, CDR1 is GTSNPN and CDR2 SVGIG (reference sequence). The CDR3 DNA reads as TGTGCCTGGAGCGCGAACTCTGGAAACACCATATATTTT. Protein: CAWSANSGNTIYF. The full variable domain, with the rest looked up from reference TRBV30 and TRBJ1-3, is SQTIHQWPATLVQPVGSPLSLECTVEGTSNPNLYWYRQAAGRGLQLLFYSVGIGQISSEVPQNLSASRPQDRQFILSSKKLLLSDSGFYLCAWSANSGNTIYFGEGSWLTVV.

The chain has TRBV18 and TRBJ1-2; D unclear. Germline V gene lookup returns CDR1 KGHSH and CDR2 LQKENI. This CDR3 spans 15 amino acids. Between the trimmed V and J ends, which lost 6 bases and 0 bases, there was a span of 14 bases. The CDR3 loop is CASSPGVGTNYGYTF. The CDR3 nucleotides are TGTGCCAGCTCCCCCGGGGTGGGGACTAACTATGGCTACACCTTC.

In its sample, this clone was seen a few times. The chain is built from TRBV11-3 and TRBJ2-1; 11 nucleotides match TRBD2. V was pared by 4 bases and J by 4 bases, with 0 bases of the junction left unmatched. Germline CDR1 SGHNT, CDR2 YENEEA. The CDR3 contains 14 residues. The CDR3 is CASSSSGGYNEQFF. DNA for the CDR3: TGTGCCAGCAGCTCTAGCGGGGGGTACAATGAGCAGTTCTTC.

V is TRBV29-1 and J is TRBJ1-5, with D hard to call. Trimming left V 4 bases short and J 3 bases short, with 10 bases between. This CDR3 region has 13 residues. The germline CDR1 and CDR2 sequences are SQVTM and ANQGSEA. The DNA for the CDR3 is TGCAGCGTTGGGCCGGGAAACAATCAGCCCCAGCATTTT. As protein: CSVGPGNNQPQHF.

The gene calls are TRBV15 and TRBJ1-2; D may be TRBD1 (6 bases). The CDR3 extends over 15 amino acids. CDR1 and CDR2 (germline): LNHNV, YYDKDF (reference sequence). V shed 3 bases and J shed 5 bases, with 16 bases lying between them. This CDR3 is CATSSRTDGGYGYTF. The CDR3, as DNA: TGTGCCACCAGCAGTCGGACAGATGGGGGTTATGGCTACACCTTC.

The chain links TRBV29-1 to TRBJ1-2; D possibly corresponds to TRBD1 (5 bases). V lost 6 bases and J lost 4, with 21 bases in between. The CDR3 length is 15 residues. Germline V lookup: CDR1 SQVTM, CDR2 ANQGSEA. CDR3 region: CSVRAPGLSGYGYTF. For the CDR3, the DNA is TGCAGCGTCAGAGCGCCGGGACTTAGCGGCTATGGCTACACCTTC.

The genes are TRBV15 and TRBJ2-1; TRBD1 might be the D (6 bases). The germline V and J ends were trimmed by 0 bases and 2 bases, with 8 bases remaining between them. The CDR3 spans 15 residues. The germline V gene has CDR1 LNHNV and CDR2 YYDKDF (reference sequence). The CDR3 DNA reads as TGTGCCACCAGCAGAGAAACAGGGCCCTACAATGAGCAGTTCTTC. Its translation: CATSRETGPYNEQFF.

The V and J genes are TRBV6-5 and TRBJ1-3; no clear D gene. This CDR3 is built from 13 residues. V was pared by 6 bases and J by 0 bases, with 6 bases between. Germline V gene lookup returns CDR1 MNHEY and CDR2 SVGAGI. CDR3 residues: CASRRDSGNTIYF. In nucleotides, the CDR3 is TGTGCCAGCAGGAGGGACTCTGGAAACACCATATATTTT.